This T cell receptor (beta chain) emerged from a study of T cell changes during pregnancy in multiple sclerosis. Assay: immunoSEQ multiplex PCR; the TCRdb copy retains only in-frame clones and omits some. The sample has fewer than 65,000 clones, around 94% seen once. The CDR3 is 14 amino acids. Trimming shortened V by 2 bases and J by 1 base, and 8 bases separated the two germline ends. Germline values: CDR1 MNHNS, CDR2 SASEGT. The clonotype comes from a female donor with multiple sclerosis, enrolled in a pregnancy study. This chain uses TRBV6-1 with TRBJ1-1; D not resolved. Sequences were derived from CD4+ T cells from peripheral blood mononuclear cells, sampled in the third trimester of pregnancy. The DNA for the CDR3 is TGTGCCAGCAGTGAAAAAGCGGGGAACACTGAAGCTTTCTTT. It translates to CASSEKAGNTEAFF.